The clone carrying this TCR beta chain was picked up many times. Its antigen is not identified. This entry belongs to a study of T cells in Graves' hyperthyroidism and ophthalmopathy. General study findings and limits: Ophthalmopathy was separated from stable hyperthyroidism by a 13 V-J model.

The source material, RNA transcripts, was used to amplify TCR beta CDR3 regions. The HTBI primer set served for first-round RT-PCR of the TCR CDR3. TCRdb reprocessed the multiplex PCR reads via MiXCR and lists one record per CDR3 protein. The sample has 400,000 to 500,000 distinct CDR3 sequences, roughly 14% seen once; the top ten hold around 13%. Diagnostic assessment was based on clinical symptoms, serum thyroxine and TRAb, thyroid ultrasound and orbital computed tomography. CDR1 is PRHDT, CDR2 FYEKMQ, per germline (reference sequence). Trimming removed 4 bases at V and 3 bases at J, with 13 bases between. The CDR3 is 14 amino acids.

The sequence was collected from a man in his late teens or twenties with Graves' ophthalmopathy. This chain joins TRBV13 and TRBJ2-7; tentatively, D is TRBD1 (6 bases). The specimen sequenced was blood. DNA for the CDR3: TGTGCCAGCAGCTCAGGGGCCACGAACTACGAGCAGTACTTC. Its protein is CASSSGATNYEQYF.